These T cell receptor beta chains were read from a single sample in a study of metastatic and nonmetastatic thyroid tumors. TCRdb reanalyzed the PCR reads via MiXCR. The sample has about 31,000 clones; roughly 19% are singletons. The sample consisted of blood. Receptors originate from a female donor with papillary thyroid cancer or a benign thyroid nodule (not recorded which). Some clones in this sample may be carry-over from other donors' samples. Each CDR3 is given with its conserved first and last residue. D genes are given only for firm matches. Clone size is given for some rows only: seen once, a few or many times, or a class if the clone is expanded.

D gene,CDR3 length,J gene,V gene,clone size,CDR3 DNA,CDR3 protein
-,17,TRBJ2-1,TRBV16,-,TGTGCCAGCCTGGGGATAGCCCGGTCCTCTTCTCGCAATGAGCAGTTCTTC,CASLGIARSSSRNEQFF
-,13,TRBJ1-4,TRBV6-1,many,TGTGCCAGCAGTGGCAGAGTGGGGGAAAAACTGTTTTTT,CASSGRVGEKLFF
TRBD1,13,TRBJ1-2,TRBV6-1,many,TGTGCCAGCAGAAGACAGGGGGTCGCTGGCTACACCTTC,CASRRQGVAGYTF
-,14,TRBJ2-7,TRBV27,-,TGTGCCAGCAGCCAAATGGAGAGAGGCGGCGAGCAGTACTTC,CASSQMERGGEQYF
TRBD1,12,TRBJ1-1,TRBV27,many,TGTGCCAGCAGTCCACGACAGGGGGAAGCTTTCTTT,CASSPRQGEAFF
TRBD1,17,TRBJ2-2,TRBV7-7,many,TGTGCTAGCAGCCCGCTACGGACAGGGGCCGCCGGCGGGGAGCTGTTTTTT,CASSPLRTGAAGGELFF
TRBD1,18,TRBJ1-4,TRBV12-3/TRBV12-4,many,TGTGCCAGCAGTTGCGGGACAGACTTTTACTCAACTAATGAAAAACTGTTTTTT,CASSCGTDFYSTNEKLFF
-,15,TRBJ1-6,TRBV18,many,TGTGCCAGCTCATCCGGCAGCTCCTATAATTCACCCCTCCACTTT,CASSSGSSYNSPLHF
-,14,TRBJ2-7,TRBV12-3/TRBV12-4,few,TGTGCCAGCAGTTTCGGATTTAGTGGTTACGAGCAGTACTTC,CASSFGFSGYEQYF
-,18,TRBJ2-2,TRBV7-3,-,TGTGCCAGCAGCTTAACAGGGGCAGAATATACAAACACCGGGGAGCTGTTTTTT,CASSLTGAEYTNTGELFF
-,14,TRBJ2-1,TRBV7-9,-,TGTGCCAGCAGTGGTGCGGGGGCGTTCTATGAGCAGTTCTTC,CASSGAGAFYEQFF
TRBD2,18,TRBJ2-6,TRBV12-3/TRBV12-4,many,TGTGCCAGCAGTGGTTCAGCGGGGGGGATCTCGGGGGCCAACGTCCTGACTTTC,CASSGSAGGISGANVLTF
TRBD1,15,TRBJ1-3,TRBV4-1,many,TGCGCCAGCAGCCAGGACGGGACAGCTGGAAACACCATATATTTT,CASSQDGTAGNTIYF
-,14,TRBJ2-1,TRBV6-1,medium-sized,TGTGCCAGCAAGGGCGGGGTGACCTACAATGAGCAGTTCTTC,CASKGGVTYNEQFF
-,14,TRBJ2-7,TRBV6-2/TRBV6-3,-,TGTGCCAGCAAAAGGACGACAGAGGGTGGAGAGCAGTACTTC,CASKRTTEGGEQYF
TRBD1,13,TRBJ2-1,TRBV20-1,many,TGCAGTGCGTACGGGACAGCCTACAATGAGCAGTTCTTC,CSAYGTAYNEQFF
TRBD1,15,TRBJ2-2,TRBV18,-,TGTGCCAGCTCATCAGGGGGAGCGGACACCGTGGAGCTGTTTTTT,CASSSGGADTVELFF
TRBD2,12,TRBJ2-4,TRBV18,-,TGTGCCAGCTCAGCGCGGGGGTTGGTTCAGTACTTC,CASSARGLVQYF
TRBD1,13,TRBJ1-2,TRBV20-1,many,TGCAGTGGGGGAGACAGGGGGGAAGATGGCTACACCTTC,CSGGDRGEDGYTF
-,14,TRBJ1-5,TRBV6-5,few,TGTGCCAGCAGTTATAGTCAGGCATATCAGCCCCAGCATTTT,CASSYSQAYQPQHF
TRBD1,17,TRBJ1-3,TRBV30,-,TGTGCCTGGAGTGTACATTCGGCAGGGGGAGGTGGAAACACCATATATTTT,CAWSVHSAGGGGNTIYF
TRBD1,15,TRBJ2-7,TRBV7-2,many,TGTGCCAGCAGCTTGACCGGGACAGGGGCCTACGAGCAGTACTTC,CASSLTGTGAYEQYF
-,12,TRBJ1-2,TRBV16,many,TGTGCCAGCAGCCAAGCAGGGGCTGGCTACACCTTC,CASSQAGAGYTF
TRBD2,15,TRBJ2-3,TRBV7-2,many,TGTGCCAGCAGCGAGCGACTAGCAAAAACAGATACGCAGTATTTT,CASSERLAKTDTQYF
-,16,TRBJ2-3,TRBV19,many,TGTGCCAGTAGAAACCCCTCCGCCTCAAACACAGATACGCAGTATTTT,CASRNPSASNTDTQYF
-,14,TRBJ2-1,TRBV11-2,many,TGTGCCAGCAGCTCCCAGGGTTCTTGGAATGAGCAGTTCTTC,CASSSQGSWNEQFF
TRBD1,15,TRBJ1-1,TRBV10-2,many,TGCGCCAGCATTCCCCGGGACAGGACGAACACTGAAGCTTTCTTT,CASIPRDRTNTEAFF
-,14,TRBJ1-6,TRBV4-2,many,TGTGCCAGCAGCCGCGAGCAGGAAAATTCACCCCTCCACTTT,CASSREQENSPLHF
-,14,TRBJ2-3,TRBV7-3,many,TGTGCCAGCAGCTCGGGGATATCAAGGGATACGCAGTATTTT,CASSSGISRDTQYF
-,17,TRBJ2-7,TRBV12-5,few,TGTGCTAGTGGTTTGGCTATGTCAGGAGAGACCCTTTACGAGCAGTACTTC,CASGLAMSGETLYEQYF
-,16,TRBJ2-2,TRBV6-1,-,TGTGCCAGCACCCCAGTGGGGGGGGGGCGGTCCGGGGAGCTGTTTTTT,CASTPVGGGRSGELFF
TRBD1,16,TRBJ2-7,TRBV20-1,many,TGCAGTGCTAGAGCCCCAGGGACAGGCCGGTTTTACGAGCAGTACTTC,CSARAPGTGRFYEQYF
-,15,TRBJ2-7,TRBV7-9,-,TGTGCCAGCAGCGATTCGGGACTTGGTATCTACGAGCAGTACTTC,CASSDSGLGIYEQYF
-,14,TRBJ1-1,TRBV12-3/TRBV12-4,few,TGTGCCAGCAGTTTCGGGGGTATGGGCACTGAAGCTTTCTTT,CASSFGGMGTEAFF
TRBD1,16,TRBJ2-2,TRBV6-4,few,TGTGCCAGCAGGACACGGACAGGGGGCTTGGGCGGGGAGCTGTTCTTT,CASRTRTGGLGGELFF
-,11,TRBJ2-3,TRBV7-2,medium-sized,TGTGCCAGCAGCTTATCGGATACGCAGTATTTT,CASSLSDTQYF
TRBD1,13,TRBJ1-2,TRBV7-3,-,TGTGCCAGCAGCTTGGACAGGGATAAGGGCTACACCTTC,CASSLDRDKGYTF
TRBD1,13,TRBJ2-7,TRBV6-1,medium-sized,TGTGCCAGTAGGGACAGGGATACCTACGAGCAGTACTTC,CASRDRDTYEQYF
-,12,TRBJ2-5,TRBV7-2,many,TGTGCCAGCAGCTTATCACGGGAGACCCAGTACTTC,CASSLSRETQYF
TRBD1,16,TRBJ2-1,TRBV6-4,medium-sized,TGTGCCAGCAGTCCGGGACAGGGGGTTCCCTACAATGAGCAGTTCTTC,CASSPGQGVPYNEQFF
-,15,TRBJ2-7,TRBV6-2/TRBV6-3,-,TGTGCCAGCAGTTACTCGGCGGCAAGCGGCTACGAGCAGTACTTC,CASSYSAASGYEQYF
-,15,TRBJ2-2,TRBV19,many,TGTGCCAGTAGTTCGCCGGGACTTTACACCGGGGAGCTGTTTTTT,CASSSPGLYTGELFF
-,17,TRBJ1-6,TRBV9,many,TGTGCCAGCCAATTAGTGTGGAGGAGCTCCTATAATTCACCCCTCCACTTT,CASQLVWRSSYNSPLHF
-,15,TRBJ2-7,TRBV7-9,many,TGTGCCAGCAGCCCCTCGGTCAGGGAGTCCTACGAGCAGTACTTC,CASSPSVRESYEQYF
-,14,TRBJ1-1,TRBV7-9,many,TGTGCCAGCACGGTCGGTGGCATGAACACTGAAGCTTTCTTT,CASTVGGMNTEAFF
TRBD2,14,TRBJ2-7,TRBV6-1,medium-sized,TGTGCCAGCAGCCCCGGGACTATACGCAACGAGCAGTACTTC,CASSPGTIRNEQYF
-,15,TRBJ2-2,TRBV6-4,few,TGTGCCAGCAAGTATCAGGGGCGAGGCACCGGGGAGCTGTTTTTT,CASKYQGRGTGELFF
TRBD1,15,TRBJ2-1,TRBV3-1,many,TGTGCCAGCAGCCAAGGGACAGGGGTTTTCAATGAGCAGTTCTTC,CASSQGTGVFNEQFF
TRBD1,15,TRBJ2-2,TRBV5-1,many,TGCGCCAGCAGCTCCGGGACAGGGGTCACCGGGGAGCTGTTTTTT,CASSSGTGVTGELFF
-,14,TRBJ1-2,TRBV7-9,many,TGTGCCAGCAGCATGTGGGGGGAAGACTATGGCTACACCTTC,CASSMWGEDYGYTF
-,15,TRBJ2-2,TRBV12-3/TRBV12-4,many,TGTGCCAGCAGCCTAGCAGGGGCGGGCACCGGGGAGCTGTTTTTT,CASSLAGAGTGELFF
-,15,TRBJ1-1,TRBV7-2,many,TGTGCCAGCAGCAAAACCTTAGGGGCGAACACTGAAGCTTTCTTT,CASSKTLGANTEAFF
TRBD1,14,TRBJ1-1,TRBV6-1,medium-sized,TGTGCCAGCAGTTGGAACAGGGGGAGCACTGAAGCTTTCTTT,CASSWNRGSTEAFF
-,14,TRBJ2-3,TRBV2,few,TGTGCCAGCGGGCGGAGCAGCTACACAGATACGCAGTATTTT,CASGRSSYTDTQYF
-,14,TRBJ1-2,TRBV24-1,-,TGTGCCACCAGTGATTTGGGTCAGTACCATGGCTACACCTTC,CATSDLGQYHGYTF
TRBD2,17,TRBJ2-1,TRBV6-4,few,TGTGCCAGCAGGACTAGCGGGGGGCCCTCATCCTACAATGAGCAGTTCTTC,CASRTSGGPSSYNEQFF
TRBD1,14,TRBJ1-1,TRBV9,-,TGTGCCAGCAGCAGGTTAGGGGGCCCCACTGAAGCTTTCTTT,CASSRLGGPTEAFF
-,15,TRBJ2-7,TRBV7-9,many,TGTGCCAGCAGCTTAGCTGGAGGGGCTACCTACGAGCAGTACTTC,CASSLAGGATYEQYF
TRBD1,15,TRBJ2-6,TRBV28,many,TGTGCCAGCTCGGGACAGAACTCTGGGGCCAACGTCCTGACTTTC,CASSGQNSGANVLTF
-,15,TRBJ2-3,TRBV4-2,many,TGTGCCAGCAGCCAAGATCCAGGGGTAACCGATACGCAGTATTTT,CASSQDPGVTDTQYF